This TCR beta chain was sequenced during a study of post-analysis software for immune sequencing data (dated by TCRdb to the mid-2010s). The study in broad terms: Recorded disease courses included relapsing-remitting, secondary progressive and progressive-relapsing multiple sclerosis, with some patients lacking subtype annotation. The multiple sclerosis patient repertoires were compared with around ten previously published healthy control repertoires from donors aged about 6 to 26 years. A subset of samples was prepared in parallel using single-end sample barcoding, then pooled and co-amplified after Illumina adapter ligation. Beyond this particular receptor, the publication reports: Direct clustering with F measure showed strong co-clustering of samples prepared in the same batch, prompting a batch-effect correction. The control group was slightly older than the multiple sclerosis patient group. Multiple sclerosis patients had significantly lower normalized Chao1 diversity than controls, a result that suggests substantial peripheral T-cell clonal expansion. Significantly higher frequencies in patients than in controls were found for roughly 5 TRBV segments, including TRBV5-6, TRBV5-1 and TRBV20-1.

On this clonotype: This receptor's antigen is unknown. The record has no base qualities; no much larger clone is one base away.

The CDR3 measures 17 amino acids from cysteine to phenylalanine. This entry keeps only the CDR3 DNA: 51 bases, framed from base 1. Between the V and J ends, shortened by 1 base and 2 bases respectively, the junction contains 15 bases. To demonstrate the VDJtools post-analysis software, the study profiled TCR beta repertoires from the peripheral blood of about 13 young patients with multiple sclerosis. Multiple sclerosis patients were children and adolescents aged roughly 6 to 15 years. Libraries were prepared through PCR. Sequencing relied on an Illumina HiSeq 2500. To reduce PCR and sequencing biases, unique molecular identifiers were incorporated into the TCR beta cDNA libraries. Some 500,000 cDNA molecules were obtained for every 1 to 10 million input T cells, so each molecule roughly corresponded to one T cell. The patient libraries were prepared and sequenced with the same protocol used for the earlier healthy control dataset. Within a given batch, samples were prepared together, multiplexed and sequenced on the same HiSeq lane. In the paper's pipeline: Raw barcoded reads were processed with MIGEC, and single-read molecular identifier groups were discarded before consensus assembly and CDR3 extraction. VDJtools was used for post-analysis of the clonotype tables, and diversity was normalized by down-sampling every dataset to the size of the smallest sample. In repertoire overlap clustering, CDR3 amino acid sequences, but not nucleotide sequences, were matched to correct batch-related cross-sample contamination. Using fastp trimming at Q25 and MiXCR clonotype assembly, TCRdb reanalyzed the public sequencing data and kept in-frame beta chains. Identical CDR3 protein sequences are pooled into one entry, listed with their most common genes and DNA. The authors' filters were not applied to this entry. This sample lists hundreds of thousands of distinct CDR3 sequences; less than 35% were detected once. Around 0.55% of the sample is in the top ten clones.

The sequence derives from a girl under 18 with multiple sclerosis. The rearranged segments are TRBV12-3 or TRBV12-4 and TRBJ1-5, with a tentative D gene TRBD1 over 6 matching bases. Material: blood. CDR3 sequence: CASSLVVGGAGNQPQHF. In nucleotides, the sequence is TGTGCCAGCAGTTTAGTGGTCGGGGGGGCCGGCAATCAGCCCCAGCATTTT.